The 8 T cell receptor beta chains below all came from one sample that was sequenced in a study of vaccination effects on CD4 cells after COVID-19 (dated by TCRdb to the early 2020s). Libraries came from the immunoSEQ multiplex PCR assay. The table comes from immuneACCESS by way of TCRdb, which keeps in-frame sequences with V and J called. Part of the clones is missing from these tables; in studies checked, under half for an unresolved V gene and the rest for unknown reasons. The sample records 70,000 or so clones, around 70% of which are singletons. 5% of the sample belongs to the ten largest clones. No cognate antigen is known for these TCRs. To identify antigen-specific CD4+ T cell clonotypes by their expansion, the ViraFEST assay first stimulated PBMC with viral peptide pools and then applied TCR sequencing. After around 10 days of culture, CD4+ T cells were isolated with the EasySep CD4+ T cell isolation kit. PCR-confirmed SARS-CoV-2 infection had occurred in convalescent patients between March and December 2020, before the Alpha, Beta and Delta variants emerged in the United States.

This specimen was CD4+ T cells from PBMCs cultured with HIV peptides, taken before COVID-19 vaccination. Reading the label with the study, this specimen's cell subset or site is: HIV-1 Nef peptide pool negative control/reference culture. The source of these receptors is a human donor who had a prior SARS-CoV-2 infection.

The V and J genes are TRBV20-1 and TRBJ1-2; D unclear. CDR3 length: 11 amino acids. Looked up from germline, CDR1 is DFQATT and CDR2 is SNEGSKA (reference sequence). V was cut by 3 bases and J by 5 bases, with 7 bases left in between. CDR3 loop: CSASDKYGYTF. The CDR3 nucleotides are TGCAGTGCTAGTGACAAGTATGGCTACACCTTC.

The V gene is TRBV5-6, the J gene TRBJ2-1; 10 positions match TRBD2. Trimming cost V 7 bases and J 6 bases; bases outside gene matches: 1. Germline assignment: CDR1 SGHDT and CDR2 YYEEEE. This CDR3 has 12 amino acids. The CDR3 sequence: CASRTSGNEQFF. The CDR3 DNA is TGTGCCAGCCGGACTAGCGGCAATGAGCAGTTCTTC.

V usage is TRBV19 and J usage is TRBJ2-3; no firm D call. This CDR3 has 15 amino acids. V gave up 3 bases and J gave up 1 base, with 11 bases separating them. CDR1 LNHDA and CDR2 SQIVND come from the germline V gene (reference sequence). The DNA of the CDR3 is TGTGCCAGTAGTATTGTGACCCTGGGCACAGATACGCAGTATTTT. It codes for CASSIVTLGTDTQYF.

This clone was counted once. The chain combines TRBV28 with TRBJ1-1; perhaps TRBD1 as D (5 bases). The CDR3 has 13 amino acids. In germline, CDR1 is MDHEN, CDR2 SYDVKM. The CDR3 DNA reads as TGTGTCTGTATGGGACCGATGAACACTGAAGCTTTCTTT. Translating gives CVCMGPMNTEAFF.

This clone came up a few times. This chain joins TRBV5-1 and TRBJ2-7, with 8 bases that match TRBD1. Germline trimming cut 0 bases from V and 3 bases from J; bases unmatched to any gene: 5. Germline values: CDR1 SGHRS, CDR2 YFSETQ. The CDR3 has 15 residues. The CDR3 region is CASSLAAGGSYEQYF. CDR3 nucleotide sequence: TGCGCCAGCAGCTTGGCGGCAGGGGGCAGCTACGAGCAGTACTTC.

The chain couples TRBV5-1 to TRBJ2-7, with D tentatively TRBD1 (6 bases). Trimming cost V 5 bases and J 1 base, with 19 bases left between them. Germline values: CDR1 SGHRS, CDR2 YFSETQ. This CDR3 has 16 residues. The CDR3 is CASSTQAGVSSYEQYF. The CDR3, as DNA: TGCGCCAGCAGTACACAGGCAGGGGTTTCTTCCTACGAGCAGTACTTC.

The chain couples TRBV14 to TRBJ1-2; D is possibly TRBD1 (6 bases). Germline CDR1 is SGHDN and CDR2 is FVKESK. Trimming took 5 bases from V and 3 from J, leaving 16 bases between them. The CDR3 has 15 amino acids. In DNA, the CDR3 is TGTGCCAGCAGCAAAGGGGAAACAGGGTACTATGGCTACACCTTC. Translated, it gives CASSKGETGYYGYTF.

This chain links TRBV5-8 with TRBJ2-2, with a tentative D call TRBD2 (6 bases). In germline, CDR1 is SGHTS, CDR2 YDEGEE. CDR3 length equals 15 residues. V was shortened by 6 bases and J by 0 bases, with 12 bases between the two germline ends. CDR3 nucleotide sequence: TGTGCCAGCAACCGGGGGAGCGCGAACACCGGGGAGCTGTTTTTT. This translates into CASNRGSANTGELFF.